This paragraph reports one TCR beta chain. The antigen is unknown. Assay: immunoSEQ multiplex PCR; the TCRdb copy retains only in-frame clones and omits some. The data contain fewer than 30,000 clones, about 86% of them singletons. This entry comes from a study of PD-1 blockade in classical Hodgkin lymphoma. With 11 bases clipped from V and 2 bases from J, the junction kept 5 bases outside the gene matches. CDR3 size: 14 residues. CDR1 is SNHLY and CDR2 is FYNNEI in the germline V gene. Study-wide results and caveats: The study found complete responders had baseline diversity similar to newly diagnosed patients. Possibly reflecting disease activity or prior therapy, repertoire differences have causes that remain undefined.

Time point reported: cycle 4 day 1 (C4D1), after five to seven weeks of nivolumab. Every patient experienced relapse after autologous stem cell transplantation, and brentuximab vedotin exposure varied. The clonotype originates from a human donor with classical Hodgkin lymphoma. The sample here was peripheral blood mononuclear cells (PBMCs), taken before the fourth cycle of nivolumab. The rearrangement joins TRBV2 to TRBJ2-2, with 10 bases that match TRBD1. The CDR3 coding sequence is TGTGCCGGCCGGGACAGGGGTAACACCGGGGAGCTGTTTTTT. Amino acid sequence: CAGRDRGNTGELFF.